The clone carrying this TCR beta chain has more than one count but fewer than ten. The target antigen is unknown. These data originate in a study of T cell repertoires in cytomegalovirus infection. Study in general: Public TCR beta signatures indicated both CMV infection and matching HLA type.

CDR3 length: 15 residues. The germline V gene has CDR1 DFQATT and CDR2 SNEGSKA (reference sequence). J lost 1 base, V lost 4 bases, and 9 bases had no gene match. Overall study results and limits: The study identified carriers of CMV plus the relevant HLA from cumulative public TCR beta family frequency.

TCRdb reprocessed the reads via MiXCR and lists one record per CDR3 protein. Found here are roughly 320,000 distinct CDR3 sequences, around a tenth of them singletons; the top ten hold 3.5% to 4.5%. Sample: PBMCs. V usage is TRBV20-1 and J usage is TRBJ2-7; 8 nucleotides agree with TRBD2. The sequence was collected from a human donor in good health (CMV status not recorded). Some clones in this sample may be carry-over from other donors' samples. In DNA, the CDR3 is TGCAGTGCTAAGGGACTAGAGGGAGCTTCCTACGAGCAGTACTTC. Translating gives CSAKGLEGASYEQYF.